What follows is one TCR beta chain and its context. This specimen belongs to a study of control samples from healthy donors and cancer patients. Germline CDR1 and CDR2: GTSNPN and SVGIG (reference sequence). V lost 0 bases and J lost 8, with 13 bases in between. The CDR3 consists of 13 residues. Repertoires were generated with immunoSEQ multiplex PCR, while TCRdb's copy carries only in-frame clones and drops some. This repertoire shows roughly 120,000 clones, 80% to 90% found once; its top ten account for approximately 1.1%. This receptor was obtained from a woman between 45 and 60 years old with colorectal cancer. The specimen was PBMCs. The chain carries TRBV30 and TRBJ1-2, with D possibly TRBD1 on 5 matching bases. CDR3 loop: CAWSVSGEGGYTF. The CDR3 DNA follows: TGTGCCTGGAGTGTATCCGGAGAGGGGGGCTACACCTTC.